The rows below give T cell receptor beta chains drawn from one sample of a study of early T cells in non-severe SARS-CoV-2 infection. MiXCR, run by TCRdb on the 5' RACE reads, gives a single entry per CDR3 protein. The sample consists of tens of thousands of distinct CDR3 sequences, 10% to 12% of them appearing once. This material consisted of whole blood, taken at baseline. These TCRs come from an adult who was a healthcare worker with PCR-confirmed SARS-CoV-2 infection or an uninfected control (not recorded which). CDR3s leave out the opening cysteine and the closing phenylalanine or tryptophan.

j_call,v_call,cdr3_aa
TRBJ2-5,TRBV5-1,ASSLEGRPQETQY
TRBJ2-5,TRBV11-2,ASSLGGLRGTQY
TRBJ2-7,TRBV7-9,ASSLGQVSYEQY
TRBJ1-4,TRBV18,ASSPFTGLTTNEKLF
TRBJ1-6,TRBV6-5,ASSSNGQGVGSNSPLH
TRBJ2-2,TRBV6-2/TRBV6-3,ASSWDSLGTGELF
TRBJ2-1,TRBV6-4,ASSVSAGDYNEQF
TRBJ2-1,TRBV10-3,AISKRGEEQF
TRBJ1-1,TRBV5-8,ASSSGRPTEAF
TRBJ2-7,TRBV7-6,ASSLASGGYEQY
TRBJ1-1,TRBV4-3,ASSPKTGGGNTEAF
TRBJ1-6,TRBV3-1,ASSHRGSSSPLH
TRBJ2-1,TRBV6-4,ASSPLDRASYNEQF
TRBJ2-1,TRBV18,ASSPQGAINEQF
TRBJ2-1,TRBV2,ASTRRLLPSSYNEQF
TRBJ1-6,TRBV7-2,ASSLGRESPLH
TRBJ1-6,TRBV30,AWRGDSHSLH
TRBJ1-1,TRBV10-1,ASRLLQDSEAF
TRBJ1-1,TRBV6-2/TRBV6-3,ASSDPDRIMKAF
TRBJ2-1,TRBV11-2,ASSEGRLQRNEQF
TRBJ1-1,TRBV4-1,ASSQEGVGNTEAF
TRBJ1-3,TRBV30,AWGQGRTGNTIY
TRBJ2-2,TRBV29-1,SVAPGPANTGELF
TRBJ1-5,TRBV18,ASSFARDNQPQH
TRBJ1-2,TRBV19,ASSISPGQVPLGYT
TRBJ1-6,TRBV5-4,ASSPGLVYNSPLH
TRBJ2-3,TRBV7-2,ASSLDPAGTTSTDTQY
TRBJ2-5,TRBV5-1,ASSLGLGQTKETQY
TRBJ1-1,TRBV29-1,SVTLGGRNTEAF
TRBJ2-3,TRBV20-1,SAFTSGRTDTQY
TRBJ2-2,TRBV2,ASSDRGQGAGGELF
TRBJ1-4,TRBV15,ATSRGGTVGEKLF
TRBJ1-2,TRBV3-1,ASSLAYEYGYT
TRBJ1-1,TRBV7-2,ASSLGYWGVNTEAF
TRBJ1-3,TRBV12-3/TRBV12-4,ASSNQGALGNTIY
TRBJ2-5,TRBV20-1,SARYIEETQY
TRBJ1-1,TRBV12-3/TRBV12-4,ASSFVNTEAF
TRBJ1-5,TRBV7-9,ASSVDRDYQPQH
TRBJ2-3,TRBV9,ASSVYAGTDTQY
TRBJ2-3,TRBV7-2,ASSQRGAYTQY
TRBJ1-6,TRBV2,ASSRNRGPKALH
TRBJ1-6,TRBV2,ASSGGSYNSPLH
TRBJ2-2,TRBV15,ATSRAGTGELF
TRBJ1-2,TRBV27,ASGAGPPYGYT
TRBJ1-4,TRBV7-9,ASSMSRDTTNEKLF
TRBJ2-3,TRBV2,ASSNDFTDTQY
TRBJ2-7,TRBV7-9,ASSPGGSYEQY
TRBJ2-4,TRBV4-2,ASSQETKGGPKNIQY
TRBJ2-7,TRBV7-6,ASSSWDREYEQY
TRBJ1-1,TRBV20-1,SARGQGEAF
TRBJ2-7,TRBV14,ASSPGMGYEQY
TRBJ1-3,TRBV29-1,SVADTPSSGNTIY
TRBJ1-1,TRBV5-1,ASGGQGTEAF
TRBJ1-3,TRBV6-6,ASSYTIPRVGNTIY
TRBJ1-5,TRBV2,ASSARGDSNQPQH
TRBJ2-2,TRBV6-2/TRBV6-3,ASSTVLGGTGELF